This T cell receptor beta chain was profiled in a study of CD8+CD57+ T cells in acquired aplastic anemia (dated by TCRdb to 2016 to 2019). For context, the study as a whole: Extracted DNA from sorted CD4+ and CD8+ cells averaged around 3.3 ug, ranging from roughly 0.17 to 27.4 ug. CD8+CD57+ expansion was defined as a frequency above the mean frequency observed in healthy subjects. The research as a whole found: No significant difference in CD8+ Simpson's diversity was found between patients and healthy controls (P=0.060). Twenty-nine CD8+ CDR3 sequences were found to be shared between patients and controls, but these sequences appeared to be highly expressed in patients and within the immunodominant clones of the patients.

Profiling of TCR beta VDJ combinations and CDR3 sequences used genomic DNA as the template. TCR repertoire sequencing was run on an Illumina HiSeq 2000. The paper's processing steps were these. Repertoires were assessed using TRBV/TRBJ rearrangement plots, CDR3 size and DJ length profiles, and Simpson's diversity index. The most abundant DNA sequence in the deep sequencing data was defined as the immunodominant clone. CDR3 amino acid sequences were checked for sharing across subjects and were also compared against the VDJdb database and published repertoires. TCRdb reanalyzed the raw reads on its own, using fastp at Q25 for trimming and MiXCR for clone calling, and kept in-frame beta chains. Identical CDR3 protein sequences are pooled into one entry, listed with their most common genes and DNA. Clone size and V and J calls follow TCRdb, not the original study. The sample has more than 250,000 distinct CDR3 sequences on record, around 82% of them singletons. The top ten clonotypes cover 35% to 50% of the sample.

Patients chosen for sequencing had shown expansion of CD8+CD57+ cells by flow cytometry. All patients had severe acquired aplastic anemia diagnosed by International Study of Aplastic Anemia and Agranulocytosis and Camitta criteria. At the time blood was sampled, none of the patients had received any therapy. The study deep-sequenced TCR repertoires of sorted CD4+ and CD8+ blood T cells from severe aplastic anemia patients and healthy subjects. Patients were enrolled under clinicaltrials.gov protocols 00001620, 01623167, 00001397, 00071045, 00081523 and 00961064 in the USA. Ficoll-Paque density gradient centrifugation was used to isolate peripheral blood mononuclear cells. Before DNA was extracted, CD4+ and CD8+ T cells were sorted using either FACS or magnetic beads. In the case of this clonotype: The antigen it binds to is not known. One base away there is no much larger clone; base qualities are not given.

Including cysteine and phenylalanine, the CDR3 has 13 amino acids. The CDR3 DNA has 39 bases and is translated from base 1. The germline V gene (reference sequence) sets CDR1 to SEHNR and CDR2 to FQNEAQ. Trimming costs V 3 bases and J 14 bases, and their ends lie 18 bases apart. This TCR was sampled from a human donor with aplastic anemia. The chain is made from TRBV7-9 and TRBJ2-3; a weak D assignment points to TRBD1 (6 bases agree). The sample consisted of sorted CD4+, CD8+, or CD8+CD57+ T cells (not recorded which) from PBMCs. Read as DNA, the sequence is TGTGCCAGCAGCTTCGGTGGCGCAGGGACACCGTATTTT. It specifies CASSFGGAGTPYF.